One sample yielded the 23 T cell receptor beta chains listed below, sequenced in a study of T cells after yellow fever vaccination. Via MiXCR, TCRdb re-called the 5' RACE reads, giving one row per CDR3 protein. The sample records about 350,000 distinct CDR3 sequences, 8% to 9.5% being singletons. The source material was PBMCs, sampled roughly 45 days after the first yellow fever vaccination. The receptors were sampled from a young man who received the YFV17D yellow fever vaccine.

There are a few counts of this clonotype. The CDR3 DNA is TGCGCCAGCAGCCATCACTCGACAGGGACACTGAAGGATGAGCAGTTCTTC. Translating it yields CASSHHSTGTLKDEQFF. The chain links TRBV4-3 to TRBJ2-1, with 7 bases matching TRBD1. CDR3 length: 17 residues. The trim removed 3 bases at V and 8 bases at J, leaving 16 bases unmatched. Per germline, CDR1 LGHNA and CDR2 YSLEER.

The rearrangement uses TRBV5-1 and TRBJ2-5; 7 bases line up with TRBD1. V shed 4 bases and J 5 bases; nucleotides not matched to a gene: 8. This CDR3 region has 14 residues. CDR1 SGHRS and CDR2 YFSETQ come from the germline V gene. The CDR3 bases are TGCGCCAGCAGCATGGGACAGCCCCCCGAGACCCAGTACTTC. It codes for CASSMGQPPETQYF.

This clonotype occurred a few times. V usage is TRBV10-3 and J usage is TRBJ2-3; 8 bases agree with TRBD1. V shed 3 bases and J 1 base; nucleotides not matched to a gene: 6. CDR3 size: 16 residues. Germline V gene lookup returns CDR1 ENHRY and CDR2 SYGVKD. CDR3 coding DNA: TGTGCCATCAGTGACAAGGACAGGGATGGCACAGATACGCAGTATTTT. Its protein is CAISDKDRDGTDTQYF.

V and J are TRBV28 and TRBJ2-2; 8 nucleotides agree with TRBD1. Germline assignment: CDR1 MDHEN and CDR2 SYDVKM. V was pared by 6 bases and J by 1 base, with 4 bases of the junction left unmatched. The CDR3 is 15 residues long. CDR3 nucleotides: TGTGCCAGCAGAGACGGGACAGGGAACACCGGGGAGCTGTTTTTT. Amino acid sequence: CASRDGTGNTGELFF.

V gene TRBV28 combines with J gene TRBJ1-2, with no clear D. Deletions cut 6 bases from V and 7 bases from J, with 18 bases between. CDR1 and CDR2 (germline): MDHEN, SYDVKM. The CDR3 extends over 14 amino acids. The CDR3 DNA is TGTGCCAGCAGCACCTATGGAGGTGCGGCTGGCTACACCTTC. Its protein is CASSTYGGAAGYTF.

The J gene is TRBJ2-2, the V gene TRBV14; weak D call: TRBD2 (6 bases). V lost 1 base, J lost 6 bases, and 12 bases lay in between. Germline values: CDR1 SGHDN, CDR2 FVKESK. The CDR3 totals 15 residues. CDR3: CASSQVVGGAGELFF. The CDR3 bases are TGTGCCAGCAGCCAAGTCGTCGGGGGAGCCGGGGAGCTGTTTTTT. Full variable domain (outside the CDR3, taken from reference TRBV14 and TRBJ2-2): EAGVTQFPSHSVIEKGQTVTLRCDPISGHDNLYWYRRVMGKEIKFLLHFVKESKQDESGMPNNRFLAERTGGTYSTLKVQPAELEDSGVYFCASSQVVGGAGELFFGEGSRLTVL.

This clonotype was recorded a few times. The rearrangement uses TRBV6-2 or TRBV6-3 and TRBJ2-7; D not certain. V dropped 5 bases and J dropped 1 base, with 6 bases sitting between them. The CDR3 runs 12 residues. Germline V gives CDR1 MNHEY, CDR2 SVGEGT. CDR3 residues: CASSGVSYEQYF. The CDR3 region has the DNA TGTGCCAGCAGTGGGGTATCCTACGAGCAGTACTTC.

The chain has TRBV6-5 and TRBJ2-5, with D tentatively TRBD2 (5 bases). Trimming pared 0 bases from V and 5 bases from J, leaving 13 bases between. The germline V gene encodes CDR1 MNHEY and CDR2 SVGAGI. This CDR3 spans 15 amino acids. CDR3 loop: CASSYSLEVAETQYF. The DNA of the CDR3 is TGTGCCAGCAGTTACTCGCTGGAGGTAGCTGAGACCCAGTACTTC.

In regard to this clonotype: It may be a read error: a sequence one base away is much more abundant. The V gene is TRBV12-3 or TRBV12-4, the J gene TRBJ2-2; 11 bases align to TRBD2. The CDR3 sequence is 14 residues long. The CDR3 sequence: CATSLLAGEGELFF. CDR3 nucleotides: TGTGCCACCAGTTTACTAGCGGGGGAGGGGGAGCTGTTTTTT.

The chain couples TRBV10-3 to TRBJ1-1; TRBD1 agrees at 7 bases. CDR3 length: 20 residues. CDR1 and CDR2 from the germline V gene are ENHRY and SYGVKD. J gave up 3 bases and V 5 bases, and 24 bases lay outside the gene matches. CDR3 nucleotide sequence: TGTGCCATCAGTAAGCCTAGAGGACAGGTTATCGGCGGCGGAGACACTGAAGCTTTCTTT. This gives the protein CAISKPRGQVIGGGDTEAFF.

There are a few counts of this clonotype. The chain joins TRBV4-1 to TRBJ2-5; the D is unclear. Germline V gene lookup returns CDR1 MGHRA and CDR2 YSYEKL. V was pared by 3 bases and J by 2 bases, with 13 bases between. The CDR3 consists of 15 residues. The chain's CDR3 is CASSHLGQQQETQYF. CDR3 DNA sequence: TGCGCCAGCAGCCACCTCGGGCAGCAACAAGAGACCCAGTACTTC.

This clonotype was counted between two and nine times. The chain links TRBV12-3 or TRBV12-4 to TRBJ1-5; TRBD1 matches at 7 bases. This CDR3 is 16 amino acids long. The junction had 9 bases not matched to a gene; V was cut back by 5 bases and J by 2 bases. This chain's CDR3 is CASSLKTGDGNQPQHF. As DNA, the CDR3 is TGTGCCAGCAGTCTCAAAACAGGGGATGGCAATCAGCCCCAGCATTTT.

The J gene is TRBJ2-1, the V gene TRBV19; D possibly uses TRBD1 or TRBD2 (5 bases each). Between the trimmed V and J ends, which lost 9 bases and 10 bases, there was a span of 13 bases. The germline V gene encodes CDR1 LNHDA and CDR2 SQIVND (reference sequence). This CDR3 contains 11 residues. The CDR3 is CASRLGPEQFF. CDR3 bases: TGTGCCAGCCGACTGGGACCCGAGCAGTTCTTC.

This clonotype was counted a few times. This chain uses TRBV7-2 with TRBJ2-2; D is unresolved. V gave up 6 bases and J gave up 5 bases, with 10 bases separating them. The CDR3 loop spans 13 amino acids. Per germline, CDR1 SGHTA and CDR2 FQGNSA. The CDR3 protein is CASSLQRTGELFF. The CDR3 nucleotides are TGTGCCAGCAGTTTACAGAGGACCGGGGAGCTGTTTTTT.

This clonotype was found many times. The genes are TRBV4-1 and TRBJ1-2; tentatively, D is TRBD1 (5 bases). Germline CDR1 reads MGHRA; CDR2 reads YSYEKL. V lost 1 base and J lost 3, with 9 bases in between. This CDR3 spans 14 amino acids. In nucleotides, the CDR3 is TGCGCCAGCAGCCAAGTGAGGGGAGACTATGGCTACACCTTC. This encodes CASSQVRGDYGYTF.

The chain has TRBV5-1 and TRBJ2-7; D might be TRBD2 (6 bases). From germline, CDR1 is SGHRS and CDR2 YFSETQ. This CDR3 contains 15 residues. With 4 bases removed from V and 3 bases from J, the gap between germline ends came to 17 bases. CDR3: CASSPGAGSSYEQYF. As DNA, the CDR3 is TGCGCCAGCAGCCCCGGAGCGGGTTCAAGCTACGAGCAGTACTTC.

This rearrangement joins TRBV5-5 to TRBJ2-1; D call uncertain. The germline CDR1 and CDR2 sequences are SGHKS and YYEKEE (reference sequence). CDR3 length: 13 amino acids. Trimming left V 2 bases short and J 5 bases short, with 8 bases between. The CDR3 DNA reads TGTGCCAGCAGCTTAGGTATCCACAATGAGCAGTTCTTC. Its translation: CASSLGIHNEQFF.

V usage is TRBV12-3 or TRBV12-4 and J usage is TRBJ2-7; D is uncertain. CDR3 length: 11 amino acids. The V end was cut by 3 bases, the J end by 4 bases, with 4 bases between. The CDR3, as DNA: TGTGCCAGCAGTTTCCATTACGAGCAGTACTTC. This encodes CASSFHYEQYF.

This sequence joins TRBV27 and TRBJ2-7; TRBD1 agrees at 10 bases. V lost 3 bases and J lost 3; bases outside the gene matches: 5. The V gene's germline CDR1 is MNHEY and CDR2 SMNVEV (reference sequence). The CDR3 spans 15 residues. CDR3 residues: CASSFRTGGGYEQYF. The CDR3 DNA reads TGTGCCAGCAGTTTCCGGACAGGGGGAGGCTACGAGCAGTACTTC.

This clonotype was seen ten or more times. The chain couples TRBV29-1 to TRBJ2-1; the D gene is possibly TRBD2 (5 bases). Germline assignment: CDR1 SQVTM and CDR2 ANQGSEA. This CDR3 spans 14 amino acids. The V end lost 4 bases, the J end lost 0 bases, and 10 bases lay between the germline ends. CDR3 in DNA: TGCAGCGTTGCCGGGGAACCCTCCTACAATGAGCAGTTCTTC. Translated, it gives CSVAGEPSYNEQFF.

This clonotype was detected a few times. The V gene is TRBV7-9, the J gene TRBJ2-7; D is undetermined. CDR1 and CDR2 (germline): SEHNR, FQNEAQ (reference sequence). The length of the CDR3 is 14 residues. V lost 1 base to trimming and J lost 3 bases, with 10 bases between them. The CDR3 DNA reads TGTGCCAGCAGCTTAGGTGTGGTTCTCTACGAGCAGTACTTC. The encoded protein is CASSLGVVLYEQYF.

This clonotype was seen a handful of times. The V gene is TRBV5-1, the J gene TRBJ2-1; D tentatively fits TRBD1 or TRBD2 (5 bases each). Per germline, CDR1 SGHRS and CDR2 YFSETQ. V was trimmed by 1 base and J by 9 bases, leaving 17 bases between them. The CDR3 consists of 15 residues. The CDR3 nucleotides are TGCGCCAGCAGCTTGACAGCGGACAAGGTGGGTGAGCAGTTCTTC. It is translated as CASSLTADKVGEQFF.

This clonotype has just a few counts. This chain's CDR3 is CASSPTWANTDTQYF. The CDR3 DNA follows: TGTGCCAGCAGCCCGACTTGGGCCAACACAGATACGCAGTATTTT. The chain uses TRBV7-2 and TRBJ2-3; no definite D call. This CDR3 is built from 15 residues. The germline V and J ends were trimmed by 5 bases and 2 bases, with 14 bases remaining between them. CDR1 is SGHTA, CDR2 FQGNSA, per germline.